These T cell receptor beta chains were read from a single sample in a study of T cell repertoires in cytomegalovirus infection. No antigen has been assigned to these receptors. In TCRdb, the reads were re-called with MiXCR into one record per CDR3 protein. This table holds approximately 590,000 distinct CDR3 sequences, just under 40% found once. This specimen consisted of cultured PBMCs, obtained from culture after CMV antigen stimulation. These receptors all stem from a human donor in good health (CMV status not recorded). Some clones in this sample may be carry-over from other donors' samples. CDR3s include the opening cysteine and the closing phenylalanine or tryptophan. A D gene is named only where the DNA matches it firmly. Size is omitted from some rows. Given values are once, few, many or a class for expanded clones.

v_gene	d_gene	j_gene	len	abundance	CDR3nt	CDR3aa
TRBV4-3	NA	TRBJ2-1	21	few	TGCGCCAGCAGCTCGCGGACAGGGGGCGTTAGCGGGAGGGACCCAGACAATGAGCAGTTCTTC	CASSSRTGGVSGRDPDNEQFF
TRBV6-1	TRBD1	TRBJ1-1	18	NA	TGTGCCAGCAGTGAATCCCCCAAAAACAGGGGCCCCGACACTGAAGCTTTCTTT	CASSESPKNRGPDTEAFF
TRBV5-4	NA	TRBJ1-5	15	NA	TGTGCCAGCAGCACCGGAGGGGGGTCGGGGCAGCCCCAGCATTTT	CASSTGGGSGQPQHF
TRBV2	TRBD2	TRBJ2-2	17	NA	TGTGCCAGCTTTCTCATAGCGGGGGCGATAAACACCGGGGAGCTGTTTTTT	CASFLIAGAINTGELFF
TRBV15	NA	TRBJ2-3	18	NA	TGTGCCACCAGCAGAGATGGGAGCAGGGCCAAGTGGGTAGATACGCAGTATTTT	CATSRDGSRAKWVDTQYF
TRBV7-6	NA	TRBJ1-4	13	few	TGTGCCAGCAGCTTAGAACTTGACGGAAAACTGTTTTTT	CASSLELDGKLFF
TRBV7-2	TRBD1	TRBJ1-4	15	many	TGTGCCAGCAGCCCCACCGGGACAGGGGATGAAAAACTGTTTTTT	CASSPTGTGDEKLFF
TRBV7-9	NA	TRBJ1-6	13	few	TGTGCCAGCAGCGTCCACAGGGACTCACCCCTCCACTTT	CASSVHRDSPLHF
TRBV3-1	TRBD1	TRBJ2-1	15	NA	TGTGCCAGCAGCCAAGAGGGTCAGGGGGCGAATGAGCAGTTCTTC	CASSQEGQGANEQFF
TRBV4-3	NA	TRBJ2-7	14	once	TGCGCCAGCAGCCAAGGTCCGATTTCCTACGAGCAGTACTTC	CASSQGPISYEQYF
TRBV29-1	NA	TRBJ2-2	12	few	TGCAGCGCCGCTCTAGCTTCCGGGGAGCTGTTTTTT	CSAALASGELFF
TRBV7-2	NA	TRBJ2-3	15	many	TGTGCCAGCAGCAATCAGGGTGGGGGCACAGATACGCAGTATTTT	CASSNQGGGTDTQYF
TRBV7-9	TRBD2	TRBJ2-1	19	NA	TGTGCCAGCAGCAAAGCCCTTAGCGGGAGGGGGGACTCCTACAATGAGCAGTTCTTC	CASSKALSGRGDSYNEQFF
TRBV6-1	NA	TRBJ2-5	12	NA	TGTGCCAGCAGTCAGTTTCTGGAGACCCAGTACTTC	CASSQFLETQYF
TRBV5-6	NA	TRBJ2-5	15	NA	TGTGCCAGCAGCTTGGGAGTAAACGACCCAGGGACCCAGTACTTC	CASSLGVNDPGTQYF
TRBV7-8	NA	TRBJ2-7	15	NA	TGTGCCAGCAGCCCTTACAGCGGCGTCTCCTACGAGCAGTACTTC	CASSPYSGVSYEQYF
TRBV6-2/TRBV6-3	NA	TRBJ2-5	15	NA	TGTGCCAGCAGGACGCCCCCTCAGGGAAAAGAGACCCAGTACTTC	CASRTPPQGKETQYF
TRBV7-6	TRBD1	TRBJ2-1	15	many	TGTGCCAGCAGTCCTCGACAGGGGGTAGCAACTGAGCAGTTCTTC	CASSPRQGVATEQFF
TRBV18	NA	TRBJ1-1	15	NA	TGTGCCAGCTCACCATCCCGACCCGGTGGGACTGAAGCTTTCTTT	CASSPSRPGGTEAFF
TRBV5-6	NA	TRBJ2-1	17	NA	TGTGCCAGCAGCACAGGGGGGGGGCTGAGCTCCTACAATGAGCAGTTCTTC	CASSTGGGLSSYNEQFF
TRBV7-2	NA	TRBJ2-5	14	few	TGTGCCAGCAGCTTAGCGTTAGCGAAAGAGACCCAGTACTTC	CASSLALAKETQYF
TRBV7-2	NA	TRBJ1-5	14	few	TGTGCCAGCAGCACTCACAGTAGCAATCAGCCCCAGCATTTT	CASSTHSSNQPQHF
TRBV12-3/TRBV12-4	NA	TRBJ1-2	11	NA	TGTGCCAGCAGTTATCACGCCGGCTACACCTTC	CASSYHAGYTF
TRBV27	NA	TRBJ1-1	14	few	TGTGCCAGCAGTTTAAACAGGGCGGCGACTGAAGCTTTCTTT	CASSLNRAATEAFF
TRBV7-2	TRBD2	TRBJ2-1	13	NA	TGTGCCAGCAGCTTGGAGAGGGAGGGTGAGCAGTTCTTC	CASSLEREGEQFF
TRBV7-9	NA	TRBJ1-1	15	NA	TGTGCCAGCAGCTCAGGACTTGGCTCAAACACTGAAGCTTTCTTT	CASSSGLGSNTEAFF